This T cell receptor beta chain was sequenced for a study of glioma-infiltrating T cells after dendritic cell vaccination (dated by TCRdb to 2015 to 2016). Some background on the complete study: The cohort comprised around 15 glioblastoma patients from Phase I and II dendritic cell vaccination trials, 9 newly diagnosed and 6 with recurrent disease. Between the early 2000s and the early 2010s, the patients were given dendritic cell vaccination pulsed with autologous tumor lysate. To make the vaccine, monocyte-derived dendritic cells were cultured for under 9 days with IL-4 and GM-CSF and then pulsed overnight with autologous tumor lysate. Three intradermal dendritic cell vaccine injections were administered to patients at biweekly intervals in the arm below the axilla. Deep sequencing of TCR beta CDR3 regions was used to quantify tumor-infiltrating lymphocyte content and compare tumor and blood repertoires in dendritic cell-vaccinated glioblastoma patients. TCR sequencing metrics, including TIL content and tumor-blood repertoire overlap, were correlated with survival after dendritic cell vaccination. Study-level results and caveats: The cohort was small and heterogeneous, and full blood and tumor sets were available for few patients, with initial-recurrent tumor pairs available for even fewer patients. The TCR overlap response model with three groups was called speculative and said to need prospective validation. TCR clonality showed no direct relationship with survival, which suggests that a diverse polyclonal response may be important. After dendritic cell vaccination, a higher estimated pretreatment TIL content predicted longer time to progression and longer overall survival.

TCRB CDR3 regions were amplified from about 1.9 ug genomic DNA, or all available DNA if less, using the immunoSEQ assay. Multiplex PCR used 60 forward primers for TCR V beta segments and 13 reverse primers for J beta segments. To estimate the number of reads per starting template, synthetic control templates were added to each sample at limiting dilution. The Illumina HiSeq System generated 87 bp sequencing reads. On the authors' methods: PCR and sequencing errors were removed by merging closely related sequences with a nearest neighbor algorithm. TCR overlap was measured as the percentage of unique tumor TCR beta sequences that were also present in the peripheral blood of the same patient. Held by TCRdb, this immuneACCESS table contains in-frame sequences only and omits some clones. Under half of the omission traces to an unresolved V gene where checked; the cause of the rest is unknown. V and J calls and clone size are as listed in that table; D and trimming were resolved from the DNA. The sample table records approximately 100,000 clones; roughly three quarters of these occur just once. 5.5% to 7% of the sample goes to the ten largest clones.

About this clone itself: No cognate antigen has been identified for it. At one end, the junction sequence differs from germline, possibly due to a read error.

Selection of patients required sufficient residual fresh-frozen tumor tissue and over two years of available survival data. An isocitrate dehydrogenase mutation was not carried by any of the glioblastoma patients, although molecular status was otherwise variable. PBMC collection took place before vaccination, two weeks after the third vaccination, and at tumor progression if progression occurred. The Qiagen DNeasy Blood extraction Kit was used for extraction of genomic DNA. The sequencing used blood, collected before dendritic cell vaccination. The clonotype was recovered from a human donor with glioblastoma.

Here the CDR3 is given as CASSLGRTGLDTQYF. The DNA sequence is given as TGTGCTAGCAGCTTAGGGAGAACAGGGCTAGATACGCAGTATTTT. The chain employs TRBV7-7 and TRBJ2-3, with TRBD1 as a weak D call on 6 bases. Taken from cysteine to phenylalanine, the CDR3 has 15 residues. The DNA shown is the 45-base CDR3, in frame from base 1. Reading the germline V gene (reference sequence) gives CDR1 SSHAT and CDR2 FNYEAQ.